The 2 T cell receptor beta chains below were found in one sample sequenced in a study of T cells in Graves' hyperthyroidism and ophthalmopathy. Regions amplified from RNA transcripts were the TCR beta CDR3 regions. Carried out on the TCR CDR3, a first-round RT-PCR used the HTBI primer set. TCRdb re-analysed the multiplex PCR reads in MiXCR, keeping a single row per CDR3 protein. The sample holds hundreds of thousands of distinct CDR3 sequences, 45% seen once. Sequenced material: peripheral blood or thyroid tissue (not recorded which). The source of these receptors is an adult man with Graves' disease, either hyperthyroidism or ophthalmopathy (not recorded which).

This clonotype was picked up a small number of times. This chain uses TRBV2 with TRBJ2-7; no firm D call. Germline V gene data show CDR1 as SNHLY and CDR2 as FYNNEI. The CDR3 has 13 amino acids. V lost 4 bases, J lost 3 bases, and 10 bases lay in between. The CDR3 here is CASSVGSSYEQYF. CDR3 coding DNA: TGTGCCAGCAGTGTGGGCTCTAGCTACGAGCAGTACTTC.

V gene TRBV19 combines with J gene TRBJ2-5, with D tentatively TRBD2 (6 bases). Trimming took off 5 bases at V and 1 base at J, with 11 bases between the two ends. The CDR3 covers 14 residues. Germline V gene data show CDR1 as LNHDA and CDR2 as SQIVND (reference sequence). The CDR3 DNA is TGTGCCAGTAGTTCCGGGAGCGGCCAAGAGACCCAGTACTTC. The encoded protein is CASSSGSGQETQYF.